Detailed here is one T cell receptor beta chain. The sample is drawn from a study of blood T cell repertoires in COVID-19. At the level of the study: There were acute and convalescent COVID-19 samples, and they came from the United States, Italy and Spain.

In the authors' workflow: Reference gene primers were amplified, and this amplification served to estimate nucleated cell counts. Assay: immunoSEQ multiplex PCR; the TCRdb copy retains only in-frame clones and omits some. Clonal size and the V and J genes are those of that table, whereas D and trimming came from the DNA. Among roughly 110,000 clones listed, 75% to 95% were seen once. The V and J ends lost 2 bases and 4 bases, in that order; junction bases with no gene match: 12. The CDR3 runs to 16 residues. Germline-derived CDR1 and CDR2 are GTSNPN and SVGIG (reference sequence). The sample consisted of peripheral blood. The receptor was isolated from a woman between 25 and 40 years old with acute or convalescent COVID-19. The V and J genes are TRBV30 and TRBJ1-2; 8 bases match TRBD1. CDR3 protein: CAWSPPWTGQGYGYTF. For the CDR3, the DNA is TGTGCCTGGAGTCCGCCGTGGACAGGGCAGGGCTATGGCTACACCTTC.